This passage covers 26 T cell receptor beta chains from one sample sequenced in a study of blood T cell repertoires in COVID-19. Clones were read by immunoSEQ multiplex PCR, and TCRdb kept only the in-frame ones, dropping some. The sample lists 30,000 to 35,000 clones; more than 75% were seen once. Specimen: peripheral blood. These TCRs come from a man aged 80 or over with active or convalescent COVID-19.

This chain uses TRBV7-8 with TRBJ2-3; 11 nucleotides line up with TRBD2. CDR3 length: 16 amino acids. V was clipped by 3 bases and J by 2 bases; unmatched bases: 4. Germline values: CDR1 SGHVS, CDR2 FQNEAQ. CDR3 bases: TGTGCCAGCAGCTTGGGACTAGCGGTTTTCACAGATACGCAGTATTTT. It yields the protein CASSLGLAVFTDTQYF. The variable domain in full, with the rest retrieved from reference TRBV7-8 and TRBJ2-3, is GAGVSQSPRYKVAKRGQDVALRCDPISGHVSLFWYQQALGQGPEFLTYFQNEAQLDKSGLPSDRFFAERPEGSVSTLKIQRTQQEDSAVYLCASSLGLAVFTDTQYFGPGTRLTVL.

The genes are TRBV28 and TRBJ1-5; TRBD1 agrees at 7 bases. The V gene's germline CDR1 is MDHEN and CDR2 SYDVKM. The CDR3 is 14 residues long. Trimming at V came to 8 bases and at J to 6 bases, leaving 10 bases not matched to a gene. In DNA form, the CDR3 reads TGTGCCAGCTACAGACAGGGAGAAGGTCAGCCCCAGCATTTT. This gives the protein CASYRQGEGQPQHF.

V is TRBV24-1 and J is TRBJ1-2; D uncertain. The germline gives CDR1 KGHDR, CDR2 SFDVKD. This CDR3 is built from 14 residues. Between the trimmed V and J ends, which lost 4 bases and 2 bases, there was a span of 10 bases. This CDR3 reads CATSDRLQNYGYTF. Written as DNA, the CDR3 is TGTGCCACCAGTGACCGACTTCAAAACTATGGCTACACCTTC.

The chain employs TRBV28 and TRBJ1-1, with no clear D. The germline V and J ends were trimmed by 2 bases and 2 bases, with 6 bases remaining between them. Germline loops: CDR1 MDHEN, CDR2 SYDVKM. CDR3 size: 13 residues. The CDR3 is CASSLTANTEAFF. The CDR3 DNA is TGTGCCAGCAGTTTAACAGCCAACACTGAAGCTTTCTTT.

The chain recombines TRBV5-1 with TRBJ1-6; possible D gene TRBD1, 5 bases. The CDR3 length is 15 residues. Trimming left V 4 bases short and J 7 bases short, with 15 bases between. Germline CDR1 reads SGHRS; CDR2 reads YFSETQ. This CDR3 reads CASSPSLGGNSPLHF. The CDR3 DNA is TGCGCCAGCAGCCCTTCGTTGGGGGGAAATTCACCCCTCCACTTT.

DNA for the CDR3: TGTGCCAGCAGCCACGGAGGGACCGGACGGGATAATTCACCCCTCCACTTT. It is translated as CASSHGGTGRDNSPLHF. The chain carries TRBV7-9 and TRBJ1-6; D perhaps matches TRBD1 (5 bases). The V end was cut by 5 bases, the J end by 5 bases, with 19 bases between. CDR1 is SEHNR, CDR2 FQNEAQ, per germline (reference sequence). The CDR3 totals 17 residues.

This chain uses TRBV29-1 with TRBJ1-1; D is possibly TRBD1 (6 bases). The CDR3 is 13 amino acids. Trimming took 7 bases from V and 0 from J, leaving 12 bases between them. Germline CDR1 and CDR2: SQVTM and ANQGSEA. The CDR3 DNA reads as TGCAGCGCCTCAGGGGTCATGAACACTGAAGCTTTCTTT. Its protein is CSASGVMNTEAFF.

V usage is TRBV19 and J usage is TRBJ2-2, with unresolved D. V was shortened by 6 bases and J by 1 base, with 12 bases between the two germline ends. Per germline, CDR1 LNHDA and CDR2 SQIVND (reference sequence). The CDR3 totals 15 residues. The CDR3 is CASRRETGNTGELFF. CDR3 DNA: TGTGCCAGTAGACGAGAAACCGGGAACACCGGGGAGCTGTTTTTT.

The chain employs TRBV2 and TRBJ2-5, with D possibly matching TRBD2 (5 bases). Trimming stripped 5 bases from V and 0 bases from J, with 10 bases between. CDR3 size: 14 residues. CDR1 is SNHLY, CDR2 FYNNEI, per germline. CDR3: CASSTRRYQETQYF. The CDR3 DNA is TGTGCCAGCAGTACCCGGAGGTACCAAGAGACCCAGTACTTC.

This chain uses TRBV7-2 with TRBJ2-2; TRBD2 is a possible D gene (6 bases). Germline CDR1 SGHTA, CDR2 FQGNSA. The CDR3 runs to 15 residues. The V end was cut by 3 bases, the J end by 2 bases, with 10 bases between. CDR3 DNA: TGTGCCAGCAGCTTGGGACTCCAAAACACCGGGGAGCTGTTTTTT. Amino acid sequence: CASSLGLQNTGELFF.

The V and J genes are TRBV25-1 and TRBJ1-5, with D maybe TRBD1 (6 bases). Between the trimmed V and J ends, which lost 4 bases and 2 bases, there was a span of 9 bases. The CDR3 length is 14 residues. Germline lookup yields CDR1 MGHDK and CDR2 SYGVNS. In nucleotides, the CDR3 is TGTGCCAGCAGTGGCCGACAGGGCAATCAGCCCCAGCATTTT. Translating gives CASSGRQGNQPQHF.

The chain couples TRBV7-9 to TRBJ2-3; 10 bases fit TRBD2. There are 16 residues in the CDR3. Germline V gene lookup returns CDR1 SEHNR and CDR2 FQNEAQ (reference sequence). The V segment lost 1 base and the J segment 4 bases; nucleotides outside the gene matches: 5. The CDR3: CASSLGSSGSSDTQYF. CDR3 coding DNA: TGTGCCAGCAGCTTAGGGTCTAGCGGGAGTTCAGATACGCAGTATTTT.

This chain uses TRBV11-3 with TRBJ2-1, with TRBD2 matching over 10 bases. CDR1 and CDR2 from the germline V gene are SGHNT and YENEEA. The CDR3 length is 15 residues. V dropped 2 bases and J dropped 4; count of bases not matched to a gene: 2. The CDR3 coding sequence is TGTGCCAGCAGCTTACGAGCGGGAGGGTACAATGAGCAGTTCTTC. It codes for CASSLRAGGYNEQFF.

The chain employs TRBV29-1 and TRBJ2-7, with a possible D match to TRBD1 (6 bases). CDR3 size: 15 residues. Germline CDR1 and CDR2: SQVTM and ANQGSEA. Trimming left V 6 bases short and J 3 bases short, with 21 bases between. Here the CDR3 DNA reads TGCAGCGTGTCTCAGGCTGGGGGCGTTAACTACGAGCAGTACTTC. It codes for CSVSQAGGVNYEQYF.

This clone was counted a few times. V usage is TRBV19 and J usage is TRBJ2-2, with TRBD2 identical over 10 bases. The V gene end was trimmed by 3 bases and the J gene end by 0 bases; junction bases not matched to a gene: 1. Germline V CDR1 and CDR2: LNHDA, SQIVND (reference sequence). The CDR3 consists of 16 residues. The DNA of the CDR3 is TGTGCCAGTAGTATGCTAGCGGGAGCGAACACCGGGGAGCTGTTTTTT. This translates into CASSMLAGANTGELFF.

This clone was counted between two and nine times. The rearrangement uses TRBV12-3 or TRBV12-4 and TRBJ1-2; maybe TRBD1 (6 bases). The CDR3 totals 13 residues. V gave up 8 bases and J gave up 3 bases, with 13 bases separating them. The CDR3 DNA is TGTGCCAGCGGCCAGGGGTTGGACTATGGCTACACCTTC. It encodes CASGQGLDYGYTF.

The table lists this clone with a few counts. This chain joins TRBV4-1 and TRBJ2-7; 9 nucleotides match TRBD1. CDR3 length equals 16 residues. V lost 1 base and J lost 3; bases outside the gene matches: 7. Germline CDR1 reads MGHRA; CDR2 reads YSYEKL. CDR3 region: CASSQVNRDRVYEQYF. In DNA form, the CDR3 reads TGCGCCAGCAGCCAAGTGAACCGGGACAGGGTCTACGAGCAGTACTTC.

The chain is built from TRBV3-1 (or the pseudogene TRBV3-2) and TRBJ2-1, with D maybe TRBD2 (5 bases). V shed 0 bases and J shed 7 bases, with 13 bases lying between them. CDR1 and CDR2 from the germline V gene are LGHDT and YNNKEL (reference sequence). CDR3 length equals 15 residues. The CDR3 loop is CASSQDHGNRNEQFF. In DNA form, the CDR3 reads TGTGCCAGCAGCCAAGATCACGGGAATAGGAATGAGCAGTTCTTC.

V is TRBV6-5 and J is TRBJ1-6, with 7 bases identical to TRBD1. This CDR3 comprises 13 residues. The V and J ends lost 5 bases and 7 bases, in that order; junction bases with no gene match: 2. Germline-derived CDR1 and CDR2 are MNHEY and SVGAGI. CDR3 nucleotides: TGTGCCAGCAGTCTGGGACAGAATTCACCCCTCCACTTT. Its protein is CASSLGQNSPLHF.

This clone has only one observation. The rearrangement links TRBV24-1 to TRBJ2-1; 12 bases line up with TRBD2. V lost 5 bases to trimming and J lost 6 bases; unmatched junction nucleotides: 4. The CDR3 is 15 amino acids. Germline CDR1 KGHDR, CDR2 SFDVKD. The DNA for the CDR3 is TGTGCCACCAGTGGTGGACTAGCGGGGAGCAATGAGCAGTTCTTC. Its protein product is CATSGGLAGSNEQFF.

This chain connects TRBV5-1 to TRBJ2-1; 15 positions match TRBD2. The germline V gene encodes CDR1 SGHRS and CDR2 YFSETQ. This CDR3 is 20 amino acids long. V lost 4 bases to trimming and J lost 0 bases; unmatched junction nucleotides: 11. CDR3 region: CASSPGTSGRIPSSYNEQFF. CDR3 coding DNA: TGCGCCAGCAGCCCCGGGACTAGCGGGAGGATCCCCAGCTCCTACAATGAGCAGTTCTTC.

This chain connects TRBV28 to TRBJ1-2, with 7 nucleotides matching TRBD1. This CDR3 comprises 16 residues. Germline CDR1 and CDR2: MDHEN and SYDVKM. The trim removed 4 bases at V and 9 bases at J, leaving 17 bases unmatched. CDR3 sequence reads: CASSSLGQVRGVSYTF. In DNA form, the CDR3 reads TGTGCCAGCAGTTCTCTAGGACAGGTCCGGGGCGTCAGCTACACCTTC.

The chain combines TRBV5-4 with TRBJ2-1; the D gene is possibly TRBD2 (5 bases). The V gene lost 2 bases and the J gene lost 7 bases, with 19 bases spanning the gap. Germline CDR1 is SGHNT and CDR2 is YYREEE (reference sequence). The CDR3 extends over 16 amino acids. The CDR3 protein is CASSLHGMPGTNEQFF. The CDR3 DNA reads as TGTGCCAGCAGCTTACACGGGATGCCGGGCACGAATGAGCAGTTCTTC.

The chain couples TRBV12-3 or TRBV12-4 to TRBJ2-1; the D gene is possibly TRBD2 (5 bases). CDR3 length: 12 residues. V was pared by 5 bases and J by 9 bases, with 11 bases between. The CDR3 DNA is TGTGCCAGCAGTCCCTACGGAGGTGAGCAGTTCTTC. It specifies CASSPYGGEQFF.

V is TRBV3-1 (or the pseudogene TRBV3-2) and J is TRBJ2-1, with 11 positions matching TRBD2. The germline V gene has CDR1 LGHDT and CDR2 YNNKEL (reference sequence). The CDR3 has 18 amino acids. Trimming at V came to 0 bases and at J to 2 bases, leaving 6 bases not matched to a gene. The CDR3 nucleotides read TGTGCCAGCAGCCAAGAGTTTAGCGGGAGGGCCACCTACAATGAGCAGTTCTTC. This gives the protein CASSQEFSGRATYNEQFF.

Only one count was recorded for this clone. The CDR3, as DNA: TGTGCCAGCTCCGCTAGCGGAATCGATAGCTCCTACGAGCAGTACTTC. This translates into CASSASGIDSSYEQYF. V and J are TRBV19 and TRBJ2-7; 7 nucleotides line up with TRBD2. J lost 0 bases, V lost 9 bases, and 14 bases had no gene match. Germline CDR1 reads LNHDA; CDR2 reads SQIVND (reference sequence). This CDR3 contains 16 residues.